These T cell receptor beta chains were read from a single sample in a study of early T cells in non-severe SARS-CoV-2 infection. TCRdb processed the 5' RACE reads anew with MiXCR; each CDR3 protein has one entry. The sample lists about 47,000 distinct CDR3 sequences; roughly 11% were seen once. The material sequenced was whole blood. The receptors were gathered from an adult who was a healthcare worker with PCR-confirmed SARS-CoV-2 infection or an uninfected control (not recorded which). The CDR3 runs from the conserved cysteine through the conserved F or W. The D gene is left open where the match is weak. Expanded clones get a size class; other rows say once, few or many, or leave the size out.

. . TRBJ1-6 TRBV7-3 TGTGCCAGCAGCTTAAACATGGATTCACCCCACCACTTT CASSLNMDSPHHF
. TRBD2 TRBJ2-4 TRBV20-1 TGCAGTGCCCAGGGCGGGGGGGCCCATATAAACATTCAGTACTTC CSAQGGGAHINIQYF
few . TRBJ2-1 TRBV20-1 TGCAGTGCTAGCCCCTCGGGACTTCAGGGGGAGCAGTTCTTC CSASPSGLQGEQFF
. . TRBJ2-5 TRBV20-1 TGCAGTGCTAGAGGGAATCGCCAAGAGACCCAGTACTTC CSARGNRQETQYF
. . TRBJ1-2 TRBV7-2 TGTGCCAGCAGCTTAGCGGGGGGACCTTATGGCTACACCTTC CASSLAGGPYGYTF
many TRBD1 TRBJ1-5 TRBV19 TGTGCCAGTAGTATCGATGACAGGGTGCGGCAGCCCCAGCATTTT CASSIDDRVRQPQHF
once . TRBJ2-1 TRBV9 TGTGCCAGCAGCGCAAGCGGTCCGGCCTACAATGAGCAGTTCTTC CASSASGPAYNEQFF
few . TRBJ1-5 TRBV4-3 TGCGCCAGCAGCCTATCTCCCGATCAGCCCCAGCATTTT CASSLSPDQPQHF
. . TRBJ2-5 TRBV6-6 TGTGCCAGCAGTTATGCCGGGGCCCAAGAGACCCAGTACTTC CASSYAGAQETQYF
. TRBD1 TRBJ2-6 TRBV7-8 TGTGCCAGCAGCTCTGGGGACAGGGGGATCCGTTTAACTCCTGGGGCCAACGTCCTGACTTTC CASSSGDRGIRLTPGANVLTF
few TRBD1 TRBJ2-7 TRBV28 TGTGCCAGCAGGACCCGACAGGGCCCATCCTACGAGCAGTACTTC CASRTRQGPSYEQYF
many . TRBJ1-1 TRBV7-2 TGTGCCAGCAGCCCGGGATTGAACACTGAAGCTTTCTTT CASSPGLNTEAFF
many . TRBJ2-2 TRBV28 TGTGCCAGCAGTTCCCGTCCGGGACCCCGATTCACCGGGGAGCTGTTTTTT CASSSRPGPRFTGELFF
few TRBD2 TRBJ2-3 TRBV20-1 TGCAGTGGTCCGTGGGCTAGCGGGGGTATCACAGATACGCAGTATTTT CSGPWASGGITDTQYF
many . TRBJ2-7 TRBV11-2 TGTGCCAGCAGCACACAGGGCAGCCGTTCCGAGCAGTACTTC CASSTQGSRSEQYF
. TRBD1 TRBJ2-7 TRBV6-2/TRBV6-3 TGTGCCAGCAGTTACCCCGCAGGACAGGCGGTTACCTACGAGCAGTACTTC CASSYPAGQAVTYEQYF
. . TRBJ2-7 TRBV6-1 TGTGCCAGCAGACCCACAGGGATCGGCGAGCAGTACTTC CASRPTGIGEQYF
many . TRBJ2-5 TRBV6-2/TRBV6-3 TGTGCCAGCAGTGTCCAAGAGACCCAGTACTTC CASSVQETQYF
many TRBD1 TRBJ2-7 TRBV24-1 TGTGCCACCAGTGACTCCCGACAGGGGGGCTACGAGCAGTACTTC CATSDSRQGGYEQYF
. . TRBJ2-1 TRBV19 TGTGCCAGTAACAAATCTTCGCCGGGACTTTCCTACAATGAGCAGTTCTTC CASNKSSPGLSYNEQFF
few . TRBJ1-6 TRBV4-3 TGCGCCAGCAGCCAAGATCTGCCGGGCCCTACCAGGGCAAATTCACCCCTCCACTTT CASSQDLPGPTRANSPLHF
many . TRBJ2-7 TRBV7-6 TGTGCCAGCAGCTTAGCTGGAGCGGGCCCCTACGAGCAGTACTTC CASSLAGAGPYEQYF